This T cell receptor beta chain was sequenced for a study of blood T cell repertoires in COVID-19. Across the study: From T cells, B-cell-depleted T cells, or PBMCs came the material, which was cDNA or gDNA.

Germline assignment: CDR1 MNHNY and CDR2 SVGAGI (reference sequence). This CDR3 has 15 residues. V was clipped by 2 bases and J by 6 bases; unmatched bases: 6. Authors' analysis steps: It was from reference gene primer amplification that nucleated cell counts were estimated. Sequencing was performed with immunoSEQ multiplex PCR; in TCRdb, only in-frame clones are kept and a portion is missing. That table furnishes V, J and clone size, whereas the DNA furnished D and trimming. Among around 250,000 clones listed, roughly 80% were seen once. Material: peripheral blood. V is TRBV6-6 and J is TRBJ1-4, with 7 nucleotides matching TRBD1. This TCR derives from a woman aged 18 to 35 with acute or convalescent COVID-19. The CDR3 nucleotides are TGTGCCAGCAGTTACAACAGGGGTACGGATGAAAAACTGTTTTTT. It codes for CASSYNRGTDEKLFF.